This T cell receptor (beta chain) was sequenced for a study of T cells after yellow fever vaccination. About the research overall: SMART-Seq v4 Ultra Low Input prepared the low-cell-number fractions. The study's findings and limits: Researchers report a weaker secondary response that nonetheless peaked faster, day 5 versus 15. Clonotypes found in both CD4 and CD8 compartments made up a small share.

Synthesis of TCR cDNA relied on 5'RACE template switching, which attached a universal primer site and UMIs. A single record per CDR3 protein comes from TCRdb applying MiXCR to the 5' RACE reads. This sample has approximately 300,000 distinct CDR3 sequences; around 10% occur once, and the top ten carry under 4%. This clonotype came up many times. Its target is not known. V shed 6 bases, J shed 5 bases, and the junction held 12 bases outside the gene matches. The CDR3 sequence is 16 residues long. Germline CDR1 reads MNHEY; CDR2 reads SMNVEV (reference sequence). The TCR originated in a man younger than 35 who received the YFV17D yellow fever vaccine. The rearrangement uses TRBV27 and TRBJ1-5, with 8 bases lining up with TRBD1. The specimen comprised CD4+ T cells sorted from PBMCs, sampled 45 days after the yellow fever booster vaccination. The CDR3 reads CASSQGTGRRDQPQHF. The CDR3, as DNA: TGTGCCAGCAGCCAAGGGACAGGAAGGAGGGATCAGCCCCAGCATTTT.